Below are 30 T cell receptor beta chains sequenced from a single sample in a study of graft-versus-host responses after intestinal transplantation. These receptors' targets are unknown. The method was immunoSEQ multiplex PCR; TCRdb's version includes in-frame clones alone and lacks a portion of them. The sample holds 84,000 or so clones, approximately 92% seen once. Sequenced material: unstimulated CD8+ T cells sorted from spleen or lymph node cells, taken before transplant. The receptors derive from a human donor who was the organ donor for an intestinal transplant.

This rearrangement joins TRBV5-6 to TRBJ1-2; D perhaps matches TRBD1 (5 bases). The CDR3 is made up of 14 amino acids. Trimming stripped 4 bases from V and 1 base from J, with 11 bases between. Germline loops: CDR1 SGHDT, CDR2 YYEEEE. This CDR3 is CASSPETDNYGYTF. DNA for the CDR3: TGTGCCAGCAGCCCGGAGACAGATAACTATGGCTACACCTTC.

The rearrangement uses TRBV5-6 and TRBJ2-7, with D possibly matching TRBD1 (5 bases). CDR3 size: 13 residues. V was clipped by 0 bases and J by 6 bases, with 10 bases between them. The germline CDR1 and CDR2 sequences are SGHDT and YYEEEE. The CDR3 coding sequence is TGTGCCAGCAGCTTGGGAGCAGGGCCCGAGCAGTACTTC. This sequence encodes CASSLGAGPEQYF.

CDR3 sequence reads: CASSGAARDNEQFF. CDR3 nucleotides: TGTGCCAGTAGTGGCGCGGCGCGAGACAATGAGCAGTTCTTC. This chain links TRBV19 with TRBJ2-1, with unresolved D. The CDR3 sequence is 14 residues long. V gave up 5 bases and J gave up 5 bases, with 13 bases separating them. CDR1 and CDR2 (germline): LNHDA, SQIVND (reference sequence). The entire variable domain, with the rest obtained from reference TRBV19 and TRBJ2-1, is as follows: DGGITQSPKYLFRKEGQNVTLSCEQNLNHDAMYWYRQDPGQGLRLIYYSQIVNDFQKGDIAEGYSVSREKKESFPLTVTSAQKNPTAFYLCASSGAARDNEQFFGPGTRLTVL.

The count of this clone is one. This chain links TRBV5-4 with TRBJ2-1; 7 bases agree with TRBD2. The CDR3 loop spans 12 amino acids. The trim removed 7 bases at V and 6 bases at J, leaving 4 bases unmatched. CDR1 is SGHNT and CDR2 is YYREEE in the germline V gene (reference sequence). CDR3 DNA sequence: TGTGCCAGCCTAGCGGAAACCAATGAGCAGTTCTTC. Translation: CASLAETNEQFF. The full variable domain, its missing parts supplied by reference TRBV5-4 and TRBJ2-1, is ETGVTQSPTHLIKTRGQQVTLRCSSQSGHNTVSWYQQALGQGPQFIFQYYREEENGRGNFPPRFSGLQFPNYSSELNVNALELDDSALYLCASLAETNEQFFGPGTRLTVL.

The chain couples TRBV27 to TRBJ2-1; TRBD2 matches at 13 bases. The V gene end was trimmed by 6 bases and the J gene end by 10 bases; junction bases not matched to a gene: 3. The CDR3 contains 13 residues. Per germline, CDR1 MNHEY and CDR2 SMNVEV (reference sequence). As DNA, the CDR3 is TGTGCCAGCAGGCCGGGACTAGCGGGGGAGCAGTTCTTC. Encoded protein: CASRPGLAGEQFF.

Comments on this clone: A junction end diverges from the germline sequence, so it may reflect a read error. The chain employs TRBV5-4 and TRBJ2-1; D gene unclear. CDR1 SGHNT and CDR2 YYREEE come from the germline V gene (reference sequence). This CDR3 region has 12 residues. The CDR3 nucleotides are TGTGCCAGCAGCTTGGCTGGCGAGGAGCGGTTCTTC. It translates to CASSLAGEERFF.

V gene TRBV27 combines with J gene TRBJ1-5; D is perhaps TRBD1 (6 bases). The V gene's germline CDR1 is MNHEY and CDR2 SMNVEV (reference sequence). This CDR3 comprises 15 residues. The V and J ends lost 8 bases and 1 base respectively, with 15 bases between them. CDR3: CASGLTGLSNQPQHF. Here the CDR3 DNA reads TGTGCCAGCGGCCTAACAGGGCTAAGCAATCAGCCCCAGCATTTT.

This clone was seen a few times. The V and J genes are TRBV29-1 and TRBJ2-7; 11 positions match TRBD2. CDR1 and CDR2 from the germline V gene are SQVTM and ANQGSEA. The ends lost 0 bases at V and 4 bases at J; junction bases unmatched: 5. This CDR3 is 15 amino acids long. CDR3 loop: CSVEDRLAGGYEQYF. Here the CDR3 DNA reads TGCAGCGTTGAAGATCGGCTAGCGGGGGGATACGAGCAGTACTTC.

This chain joins TRBV6-4 and TRBJ2-7, with 8 bases identical to TRBD2. Germline V gene data show CDR1 as MRHNA and CDR2 as SNTAGT. V lost 10 bases and J lost 0; bases outside the gene matches: 5. The CDR3 runs 13 residues. The CDR3 loop is CATSTSASYEQYF. The CDR3 coding sequence is TGTGCCACCTCGACTAGCGCCTCCTACGAGCAGTACTTC.

The chain is built from TRBV2 and TRBJ1-3; the D gene is possibly TRBD1 (5 bases). The V end was cut by 8 bases, the J end by 4 bases, with 12 bases between. From germline, CDR1 is SNHLY and CDR2 FYNNEI. The length of the CDR3 is 13 residues. Written as DNA, the CDR3 is TGTGCCAGCGTGGCGGGGGAAGGAAACACCATATATTTT. Residues: CASVAGEGNTIYF.

The chain carries TRBV4-3 and TRBJ2-7; D remains unclear. Trimming cost V 1 base and J 7 bases, with 11 bases left between them. The CDR3 is made up of 13 amino acids. CDR1 is LGHNA, CDR2 YSLEER, per germline. The CDR3 protein is CASSQVRGLEQYF. In DNA form, the CDR3 reads TGCGCCAGCAGCCAAGTTCGCGGCCTAGAGCAGTACTTC.

The chain links TRBV27 to TRBJ1-2; D ambiguous. CDR1 is MNHEY, CDR2 SMNVEV, per germline (reference sequence). This CDR3 comprises 16 residues. V lost 5 bases to trimming and J lost 1 base, with 17 bases between them. CDR3 residues: CASSPLEGPFNYGYTF. Written as DNA, the CDR3 is TGTGCCAGCAGTCCCCTTGAGGGCCCCTTTAACTATGGCTACACCTTC.

The rearrangement links TRBV28 to TRBJ2-3; a possible D gene is TRBD1 (6 bases). The germline CDR1 and CDR2 sequences are MDHEN and SYDVKM. The CDR3 is 17 residues long. V was shortened by 2 bases and J by 0 bases, with 15 bases between the two germline ends. The CDR3 nucleotides read TGTGCCAGCAGTTTACCCCAACAGGGTCTAAGCACAGATACGCAGTATTTT. Its translation is CASSLPQQGLSTDTQYF.

A word on this clone: The junction departs from the called germline gene at one end, perhaps through a read error. V usage is TRBV7-7 and J usage is TRBJ2-2; D is uncertain. Germline V gene sequence: CDR1 SSHAT, CDR2 FNYEAQ (reference sequence). The CDR3 runs 16 residues. The CDR3 nucleotides read TGTGCTAGCAGCTTAGGGTTCGTAGCGAACACCGGGGAGCTGTTTTTT. This sequence encodes CASSLGFVANTGELFF.

The genes are TRBV7-9 and TRBJ2-1, with 8 nucleotides matching TRBD2. The CDR3 contains 17 residues. The V segment lost 3 bases and the J segment 7 bases; nucleotides outside the gene matches: 14. Germline lookup yields CDR1 SEHNR and CDR2 FQNEAQ (reference sequence). The CDR3 loop reads CASSFGSGKVLGNEQFF. DNA for the CDR3: TGTGCCAGCAGCTTTGGTAGCGGGAAGGTTCTGGGTAATGAGCAGTTCTTC.

The chain carries TRBV4-3 and TRBJ2-3; the match to TRBD1 covers 7 bases. Looked up from germline, CDR1 is LGHNA and CDR2 is YSLEER. The CDR3 sequence is 17 residues long. The trim removed 0 bases at V and 1 base at J, leaving 7 bases unmatched. The CDR3 DNA follows: TGCGCCAGCAGCCAAGAGGGACAGATCGGAGGCACAGATACGCAGTATTTT. Encoded protein: CASSQEGQIGGTDTQYF.

This chain uses TRBV14 with TRBJ2-7; D is possibly TRBD1 (5 bases). V dropped 3 bases and J dropped 5 bases, with 17 bases sitting between them. Germline CDR1 is SGHDN and CDR2 is FVKESK. The CDR3 is 15 amino acids. CDR3 amino acids: CASSQGLVRLDEQYF. The CDR3 DNA is TGTGCCAGCAGCCAGGGGCTGGTCCGGCTCGACGAGCAGTACTTC.

The gene calls are TRBV29-1 and TRBJ2-3; no firm D call. V lost 0 bases to trimming and J lost 2 bases, with 6 bases between them. CDR1 and CDR2 (germline): SQVTM, ANQGSEA. The CDR3 runs to 13 residues. In nucleotides, the CDR3 is TGCAGCGTTGAAGATGCAGACACAGATACGCAGTATTTT. Its protein is CSVEDADTDTQYF.

The chain joins TRBV16 to TRBJ2-2; TRBD1 is a possible D gene (6 bases). The CDR3 extends over 16 amino acids. The germline V gene has CDR1 KGHSY and CDR2 FQNENV. V dropped 4 bases and J dropped 1 base, with 13 bases sitting between them. The DNA of the CDR3 is TGTGCCAGCAGCCGTCTGGACAGCCAGAACACCGGGGAGCTGTTTTTT. Translated, it gives CASSRLDSQNTGELFF.

The chain couples TRBV29-1 to TRBJ2-5; 7 positions match TRBD2. The J call may be in error: the DNA end matches TRBJ2-7 better. The CDR3 extends over 13 amino acids. Germline CDR1 and CDR2: SQVTM and ANQGSEA. The CDR3 sequence: CSVAGGNPREQYF. CDR3 sequence (DNA): TGCAGCGTTGCCGGGGGGAACCCTCGCGAGCAGTACTTC.

The V gene is TRBV2, the J gene TRBJ2-1, with TRBD1 identical over 9 bases. The trim removed 2 bases at V and 6 bases at J, leaving 5 bases unmatched. CDR3 size: 15 residues. Germline assignment: CDR1 SNHLY and CDR2 FYNNEI. The CDR3 DNA reads TGTGCCAGCAGTGAAACGAGGACAGGGGCCAATGAGCAGTTCTTC. This encodes CASSETRTGANEQFF.

The V and J genes are TRBV11-2 and TRBJ2-5; TRBD1 matches at 9 bases. Near its end, the DNA agrees better with TRBJ2-7, so the J call may be wrong. There are 13 residues in the CDR3. Germline loops: CDR1 SGHAT, CDR2 FQNNGV. The CDR3 reads CASRQGGKYEQYF. The CDR3 region has the DNA TGTGCCAGTAGACAGGGGGGAAAGTACGAGCAGTACTTC.

The J gene is TRBJ1-3, the V gene TRBV7-2, with 12 bases identical to TRBD1. The CDR3 has 17 residues. Germline V gives CDR1 SGHTA, CDR2 FQGNSA. The V and J ends lost 4 bases and 3 bases, in that order; junction bases with no gene match: 7. The chain's CDR3 is CASSSGTGGVNGNTIYF. The CDR3 region has the DNA TGTGCCAGCAGCTCCGGGACAGGGGGCGTTAATGGAAACACCATATATTTT.

The chain uses TRBV13 and TRBJ1-4; TRBD1 agrees at 11 bases. Germline V lookup: CDR1 PRHDT, CDR2 FYEKMQ (reference sequence). This CDR3 region has 18 residues. With V trimmed by 2 bases and J by 7 bases, 12 bases remained unmatched. CDR3 in amino acids: CASSLPSPRTGGCEKLFF. DNA for the CDR3: TGTGCCAGCAGCTTACCCTCCCCCCGGACAGGGGGCTGTGAAAAACTGTTTTTT.

V is TRBV9 and J is TRBJ1-3, with D possibly matching TRBD1 (6 bases). This CDR3 region has 13 residues. The germline V gene has CDR1 SGDLS and CDR2 YYNGEE. The germline V and J ends were trimmed by 3 bases and 2 bases, with 6 bases remaining between them. The CDR3 DNA follows: TGTGCCAGCAGCGGACAGGCTGGAAACACCATATATTTT. It encodes CASSGQAGNTIYF.

Here the CDR3 reads CASSQDAGPVGNYGYTF. CDR3 coding DNA: TGCGCCAGCAGCCAAGATGCAGGGCCCGTAGGTAACTATGGCTACACCTTC. The chain carries TRBV4-1 and TRBJ1-2, with D perhaps matching TRBD1 (5 bases). V was clipped by 0 bases and J by 1 base, with 15 bases between them. This CDR3 comprises 17 residues. Germline CDR1 reads MGHRA; CDR2 reads YSYEKL.

This chain links TRBV13 with TRBJ1-1; possible D gene TRBD1, 5 bases. Germline V gene lookup returns CDR1 PRHDT and CDR2 FYEKMQ (reference sequence). The CDR3 is made up of 16 amino acids. Between the trimmed V and J ends, which lost 1 base and 3 bases, there was a span of 15 bases. CDR3 amino acids: CASSLDGHLGHTEAFF. In DNA, the CDR3 is TGTGCCAGCAGCTTAGACGGACACTTGGGGCACACTGAAGCTTTCTTT.

The chain is built from TRBV30 and TRBJ2-7, with D possibly TRBD1 on 5 matching bases. Deletions cut 0 bases from V and 4 bases from J, with 7 bases between. Germline V gives CDR1 GTSNPN, CDR2 SVGIG (reference sequence). The CDR3 has 12 amino acids. The CDR3 DNA sequence: TGTGCCTGGAGTGTAAGGGGATACGAGCAGTACTTC. It is translated as CAWSVRGYEQYF.

The chain uses TRBV30 and TRBJ2-6; 7 bases fit TRBD2. The CDR3 spans 19 residues. The germline gives CDR1 GTSNPN, CDR2 SVGIG (reference sequence). V shed 6 bases, J shed 0 bases, and the junction held 17 bases outside the gene matches. CDR3 nucleotides: TGTGCCTGCCAGCCGCGACTAGCTGAGGGTAGCTCTGGGGCCAACGTCCTGACTTTC. As protein: CACQPRLAEGSSGANVLTF. The full variable domain, its missing parts supplied by reference TRBV30 and TRBJ2-6, is SQTIHQWPATLVQPVGSPLSLECTVEGTSNPNLYWYRQAAGRGLQLLFYSVGIGQISSEVPQNLSASRPQDRQFILSSKKLLLSDSGFYLCACQPRLAEGSSGANVLTFGAGSRLTVL.

The chain joins TRBV29-1 to TRBJ1-2, with D uncertain. The germline V gene has CDR1 SQVTM and CDR2 ANQGSEA. The CDR3 length is 11 residues. Between the trimmed V and J ends, which lost 4 bases and 4 bases, there was a span of 7 bases. In DNA form, the CDR3 reads TGCAGCGTTGCGGAGGGCTATGGCTACACCTTC. Translating it yields CSVAEGYGYTF.